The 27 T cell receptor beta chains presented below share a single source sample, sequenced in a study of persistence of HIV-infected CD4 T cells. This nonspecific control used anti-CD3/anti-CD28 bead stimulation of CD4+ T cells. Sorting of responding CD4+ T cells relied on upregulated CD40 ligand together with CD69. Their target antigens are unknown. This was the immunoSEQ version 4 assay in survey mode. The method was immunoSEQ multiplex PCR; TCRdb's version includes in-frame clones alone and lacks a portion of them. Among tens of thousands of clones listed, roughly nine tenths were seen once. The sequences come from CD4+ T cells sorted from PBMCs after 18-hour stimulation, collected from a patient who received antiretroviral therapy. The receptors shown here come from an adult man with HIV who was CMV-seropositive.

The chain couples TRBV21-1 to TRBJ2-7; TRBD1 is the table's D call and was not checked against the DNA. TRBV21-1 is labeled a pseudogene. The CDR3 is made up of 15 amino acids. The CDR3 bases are TGTGCCAGCAGAAGACAGGCTTCTAATAAGTACGAGCAGTACTTC. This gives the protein CASRRQASNKYEQYF.

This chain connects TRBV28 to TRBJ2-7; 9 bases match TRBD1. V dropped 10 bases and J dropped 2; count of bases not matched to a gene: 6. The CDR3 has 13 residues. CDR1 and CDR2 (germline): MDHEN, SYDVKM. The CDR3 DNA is TGTGCCACTAGGACAGGGGCTGCCTACGAGCAGTACTTC. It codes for CATRTGAAYEQYF.

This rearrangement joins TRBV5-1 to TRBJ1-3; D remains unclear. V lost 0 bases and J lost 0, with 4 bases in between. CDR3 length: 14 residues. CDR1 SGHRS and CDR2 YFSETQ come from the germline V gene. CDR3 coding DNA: TGCGCCAGCAGCTTGGACGACTCTGGAAACACCATATATTTT. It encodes CASSLDDSGNTIYF. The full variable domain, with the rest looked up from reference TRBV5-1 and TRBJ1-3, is KAGVTQTPRYLIKTRGQQVTLSCSPISGHRSVSWYQQTPGQGLQFLFEYFSETQRNKGNFPGRFSGRQFSNSRSEMNVSTLELGDSALYLCASSLDDSGNTIYFGEGSWLTVV.

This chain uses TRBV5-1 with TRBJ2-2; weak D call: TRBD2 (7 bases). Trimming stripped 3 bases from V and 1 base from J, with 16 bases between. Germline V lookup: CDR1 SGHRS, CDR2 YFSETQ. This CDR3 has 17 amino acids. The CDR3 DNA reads TGCGCCAGCAGCTCGCCGAGGGGGGGCGAGAACACCGGGGAGCTGTTTTTT. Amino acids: CASSSPRGGENTGELFF.

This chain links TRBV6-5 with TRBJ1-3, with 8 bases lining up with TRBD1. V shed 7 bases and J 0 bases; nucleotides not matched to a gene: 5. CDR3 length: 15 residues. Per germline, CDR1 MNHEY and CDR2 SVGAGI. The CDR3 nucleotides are TGTGCCAGCATTAACACAGGGGGCTCTGGAAACACCATATATTTT. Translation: CASINTGGSGNTIYF.

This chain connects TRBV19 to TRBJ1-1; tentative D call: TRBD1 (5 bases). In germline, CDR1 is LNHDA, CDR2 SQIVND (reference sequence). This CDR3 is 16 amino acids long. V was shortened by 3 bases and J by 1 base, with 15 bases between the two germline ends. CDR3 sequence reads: CASSMGRGRRNTEAFF. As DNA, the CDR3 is TGTGCCAGTAGTATGGGTCGGGGGAGAAGGAACACTGAAGCTTTCTTT.

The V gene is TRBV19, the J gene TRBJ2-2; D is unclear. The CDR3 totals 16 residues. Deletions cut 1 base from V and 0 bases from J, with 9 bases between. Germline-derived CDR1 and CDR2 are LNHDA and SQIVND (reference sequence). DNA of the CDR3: TGTGCCAGTAGTATAGGTCGGGTCTCGAACACCGGGGAGCTGTTTTTT. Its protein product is CASSIGRVSNTGELFF.

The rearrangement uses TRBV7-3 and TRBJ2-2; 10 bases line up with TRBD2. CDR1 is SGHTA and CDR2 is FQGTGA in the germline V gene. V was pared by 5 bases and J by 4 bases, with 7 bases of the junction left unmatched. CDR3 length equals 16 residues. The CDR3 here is CASSPLAGGSTGELFF. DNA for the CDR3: TGTGCCAGCAGCCCCTTAGCGGGGGGATCCACCGGGGAGCTGTTTTTT. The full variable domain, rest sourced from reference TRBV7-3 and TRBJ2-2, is GAGVSQTPSNKVTEKGKYVELRCDPISGHTALYWYRQSLGQGPEFLIYFQGTGAADDSGLPNDRFFAVRPEGSVSTLKIQRTERGDSAVYLCASSPLAGGSTGELFFGEGSRLTVL.

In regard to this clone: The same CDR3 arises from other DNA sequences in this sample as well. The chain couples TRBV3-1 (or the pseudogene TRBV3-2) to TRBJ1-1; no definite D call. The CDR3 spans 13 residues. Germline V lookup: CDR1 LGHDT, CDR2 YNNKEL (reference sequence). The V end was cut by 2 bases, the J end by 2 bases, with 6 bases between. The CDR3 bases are TGTGCCAGCAGCCAAAACAGAAACACTGAAGCTTTCTTT. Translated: CASSQNRNTEAFF.

The CDR3 protein is CSVTGRDSVGDYGYTF. Written as DNA, the CDR3 is TGCAGCGTTACAGGGCGGGATTCCGTCGGGGACTATGGCTACACCTTC. This rearrangement joins TRBV29-1 to TRBJ1-2; tentative D call: TRBD1 (6 bases). This CDR3 has 16 amino acids. With 5 bases removed from V and 3 bases from J, the gap between germline ends came to 22 bases. CDR1 is SQVTM and CDR2 is ANQGSEA in the germline V gene.

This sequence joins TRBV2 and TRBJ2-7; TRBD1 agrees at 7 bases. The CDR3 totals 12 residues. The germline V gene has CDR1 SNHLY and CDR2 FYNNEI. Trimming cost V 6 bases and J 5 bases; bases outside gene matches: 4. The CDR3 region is CASRTGENEQYF. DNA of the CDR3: TGTGCCAGCAGAACAGGGGAGAACGAGCAGTACTTC.

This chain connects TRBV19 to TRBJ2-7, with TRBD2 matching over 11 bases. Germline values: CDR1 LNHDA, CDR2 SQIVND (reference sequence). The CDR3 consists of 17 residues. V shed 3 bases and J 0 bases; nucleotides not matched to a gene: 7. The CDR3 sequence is CASSMGSTSGASYEQYF. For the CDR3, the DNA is TGTGCCAGTAGTATGGGGTCGACTAGCGGGGCCTCCTACGAGCAGTACTTC.

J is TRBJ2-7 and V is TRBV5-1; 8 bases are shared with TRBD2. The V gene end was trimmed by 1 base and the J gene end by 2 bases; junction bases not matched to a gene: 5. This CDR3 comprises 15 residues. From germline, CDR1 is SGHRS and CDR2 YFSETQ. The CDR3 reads CASSLTGGIAYEQYF. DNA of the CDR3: TGCGCCAGCAGCTTGACGGGGGGGATCGCCTACGAGCAGTACTTC.

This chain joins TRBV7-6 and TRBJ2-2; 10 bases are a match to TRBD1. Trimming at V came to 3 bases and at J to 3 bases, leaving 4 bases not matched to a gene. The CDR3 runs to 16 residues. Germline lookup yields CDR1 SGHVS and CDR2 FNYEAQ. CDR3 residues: CASSFPGQGYTGELFF. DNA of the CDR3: TGTGCCAGCAGCTTTCCGGGACAGGGGTACACCGGGGAGCTGTTTTTT.

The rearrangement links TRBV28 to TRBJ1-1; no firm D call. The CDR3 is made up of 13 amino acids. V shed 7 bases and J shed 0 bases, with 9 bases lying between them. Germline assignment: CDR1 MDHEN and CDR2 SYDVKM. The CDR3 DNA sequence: TGTGCCAGCATGGACGGGGTGAACACTGAAGCTTTCTTT. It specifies CASMDGVNTEAFF.

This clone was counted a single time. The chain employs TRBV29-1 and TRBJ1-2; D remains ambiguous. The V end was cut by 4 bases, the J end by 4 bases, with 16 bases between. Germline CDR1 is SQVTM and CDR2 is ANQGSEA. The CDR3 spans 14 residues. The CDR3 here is CSVAPRLRVYGYTF. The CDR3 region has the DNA TGCAGCGTTGCCCCCCGCCTGCGGGTCTATGGCTACACCTTC.

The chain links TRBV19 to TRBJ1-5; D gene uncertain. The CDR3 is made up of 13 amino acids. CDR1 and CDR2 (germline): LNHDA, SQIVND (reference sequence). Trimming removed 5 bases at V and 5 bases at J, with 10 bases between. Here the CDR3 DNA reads TGTGCCAGTAGTCCGAACGGGCATCAGCCCCAGCATTTT. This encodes CASSPNGHQPQHF.

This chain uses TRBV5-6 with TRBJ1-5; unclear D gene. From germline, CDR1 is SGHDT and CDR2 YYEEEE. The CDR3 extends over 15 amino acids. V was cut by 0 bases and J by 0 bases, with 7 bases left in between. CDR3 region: CASSLVGYSNQPQHF. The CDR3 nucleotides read TGTGCCAGCAGCTTGGTAGGCTATAGCAATCAGCCCCAGCATTTT.

The CDR3 region is CASSPRDQPQHF. The CDR3 DNA reads TGTGCCAGCTCACCACGGGATCAGCCCCAGCATTTT. The genes are TRBV18 and TRBJ1-5; D gene uncertain. The V and J ends lost 1 base and 5 bases respectively, with 3 bases between them. This CDR3 is 12 amino acids long. Germline V CDR1 and CDR2: KGHSH, LQKENI.

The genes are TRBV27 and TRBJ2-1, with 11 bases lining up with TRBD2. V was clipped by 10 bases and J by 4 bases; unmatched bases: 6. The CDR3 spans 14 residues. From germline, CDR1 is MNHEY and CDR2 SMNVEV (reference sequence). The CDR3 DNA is TGTGCCACAGCGGGACTAGCGGATTACAATGAGCAGTTCTTC. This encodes CATAGLADYNEQFF.

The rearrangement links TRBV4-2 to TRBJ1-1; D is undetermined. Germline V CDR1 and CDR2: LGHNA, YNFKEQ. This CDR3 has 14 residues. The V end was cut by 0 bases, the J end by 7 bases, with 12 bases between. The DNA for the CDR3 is TGTGCCAGCAGCCAAGATAATCAGGAGAGTGAAGCTTTCTTT. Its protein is CASSQDNQESEAFF.

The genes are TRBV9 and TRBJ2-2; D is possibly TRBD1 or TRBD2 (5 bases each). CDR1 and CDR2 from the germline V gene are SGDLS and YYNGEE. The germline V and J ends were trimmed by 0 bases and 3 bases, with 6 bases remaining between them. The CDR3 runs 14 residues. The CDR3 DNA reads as TGTGCCAGCAGCGTAGGGGGGTACACCGGGGAGCTGTTTTTT. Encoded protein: CASSVGGYTGELFF.

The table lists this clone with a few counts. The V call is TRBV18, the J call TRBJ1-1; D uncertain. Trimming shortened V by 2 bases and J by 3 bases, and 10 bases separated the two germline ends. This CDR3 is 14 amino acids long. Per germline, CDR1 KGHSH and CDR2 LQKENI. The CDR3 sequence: CASSPSGGYTEAFF. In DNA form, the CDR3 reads TGTGCCAGCTCACCATCGGGAGGGTACACTGAAGCTTTCTTT.

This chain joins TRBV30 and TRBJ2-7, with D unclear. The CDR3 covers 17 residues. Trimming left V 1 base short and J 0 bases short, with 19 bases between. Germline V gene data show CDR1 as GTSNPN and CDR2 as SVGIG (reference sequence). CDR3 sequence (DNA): TGTGCCTGGAGTGCCTCTCTGAAGCGCAAAAGCTCCTACGAGCAGTACTTC. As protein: CAWSASLKRKSSYEQYF.

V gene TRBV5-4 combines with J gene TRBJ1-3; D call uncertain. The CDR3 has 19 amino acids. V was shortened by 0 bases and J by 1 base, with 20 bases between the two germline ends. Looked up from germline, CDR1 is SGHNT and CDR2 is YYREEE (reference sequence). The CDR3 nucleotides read TGTGCCAGCAGCTTGGAGGCCCGCGTGACGGGAGCTTCTGGAAACACCATATATTTT. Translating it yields CASSLEARVTGASGNTIYF.

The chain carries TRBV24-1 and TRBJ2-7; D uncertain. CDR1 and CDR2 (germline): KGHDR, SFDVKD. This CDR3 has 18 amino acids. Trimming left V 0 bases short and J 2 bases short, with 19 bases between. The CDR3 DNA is TGTGCCACCAGTGATTTGATGGTTCAGTGGGCCCTCACCTACGAGCAGTACTTC. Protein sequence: CATSDLMVQWALTYEQYF.

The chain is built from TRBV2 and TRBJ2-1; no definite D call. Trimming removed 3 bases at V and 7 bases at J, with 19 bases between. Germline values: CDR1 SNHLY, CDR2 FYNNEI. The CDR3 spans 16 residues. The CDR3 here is CASSDEDARIGNEQFF. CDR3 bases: TGTGCCAGCAGTGATGAGGACGCTCGGATCGGTAATGAGCAGTTCTTC. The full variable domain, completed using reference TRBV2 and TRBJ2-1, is EPEVTQTPSHQVTQMGQEVILRCVPISNHLYFYWYRQILGQKVEFLVSFYNNEISEKSEIFDDQFSVERPDGSNFTLKIRSTKLEDSAMYFCASSDEDARIGNEQFFGPGTRLTVL.